This entry describes one TCR beta chain. It has no known antigen specificity. No per-base quality is available; no much larger clone lies one base away. These data belong to a study of blood T cell repertoires in COVID-19 (dated by TCRdb to the early 2020s). As for the study more broadly: The collaborator samples originated in the United States, Italy and Spain and spanned the acute and convalescent phases of COVID-19. The material from the prospective study consisted of cDNA or gDNA derived from T cells, B-cell-depleted T cells, or PBMCs. The dataset comprised deeply sampled blood TCRbeta repertoires from subjects exposed to, actively infected with, or recovered from COVID-19. The repertoires were released in a freely available public database intended as a resource for research on the immune response to SARS-CoV-2. The samples were drawn from two sources: the first 160 participants of the ongoing ImmuneRACE study, and about 1,300 subjects contributed by 6 global collaborators. Nearly every sample came with metadata listing a de-identified subject ID, COVID-19 status, age in years and sex. Where available, HLA class I and class II types were taken from metadata supplied by the sample provider and were not determined by assay-based typing. What the work shows at the level of the full study, not this receptor alone: How much clinical and demographic metadata was included differed by source and by participant, and the metadata was provided uncurated.

Ends trimmed: V by 4 bases, J by 5 bases; bases unmatched to a gene: 14. CDR1 and CDR2 are read off the germline V gene as KGHSH and LQKENI. The CDR3 spans 17 residues, from the cysteine through the phenylalanine. Solely the CDR3 DNA is kept, with 51 bases framed from the first base. TCRbeta CDR3 regions were amplified from genomic DNA using the immunoSEQ Assay, a bias-controlled multiplex PCR. In the original analysis: The number of nucleated cells in each sample was estimated from the amplification of reference gene primers within the assay. To quantify the absolute abundance of each unique TCRbeta CDR3 rearrangement, sequence reads were collapsed and filtered. Productive Simpson clonality was computed per sample as the square root of Simpson's diversity index over productive rearrangements. In its TCRdb copy, this immuneACCESS table keeps in-frame sequences only and misses some clones. Where compared with another copy, unresolved V genes explain less than half of these, and the others have no known cause. That table gives V, J and clone size, and the DNA gave D and trimming. Present in this sample are fewer than 500,000 clones, roughly 90% of which were seen just once. 0.8% to 0.85% of the sample is in the top ten clones.

One collaborating source in Seattle enrolled patients while the patients were actively infected and followed the patients over time throughout the course of disease. Each collaborating institution followed its own protocols to collect whole blood in K2EDTA tubes. Collaborator samples were shipped for TCRbeta analysis as frozen whole blood, isolated PBMCs, or DNA extracted from either sample type. The TCR originated in a man younger than 35 with COVID-19, enrolled during active disease. Rearrangement joined TRBV18 to TRBJ2-3; the junction holds 8 bases that match TRBD2. Sequencing was carried out using peripheral blood. In nucleotides, the sequence is TGTGCCAGCTCACGAGGGGCCAGCGGGAGAGGGGAAGATACGCAGTATTTT. Its translation reads: CASSRGASGRGEDTQYF. Extended through the reference TRBV18 and TRBJ2-3 proteins, this CDR3 yields the full variable domain: NAGVMQNPRHLVRRRGQEARLRCSPMKGHSHVYWYRQLPEEGLKFMVYLQKENIIDESGMPKERFSAEFPKEGPSILRIQQVVRGDSAAYFCASSRGASGRGEDTQYFGPGTRLTVL.